This T cell receptor beta chain was recovered during a study of CD8 T cells in Susac syndrome. The RNA, roughly 0.5 to 1 ug, was put through reverse transcription using random hexamers. TCRdb reprocessed the immunoSEQ multiplex PCR reads with MiXCR, giving one entry per CDR3 protein. Seen here are roughly 50,000 distinct CDR3 sequences, more than 85% observed once, and the top ten hold around 0.42%. The CDR3 has 18 residues. Trimming took 4 bases from V and 3 from J; bases not matched to a gene: 11. In germline, CDR1 is KGHSH, CDR2 LQKENI. The sequenced sample was CD8+ T cells from PBMCs. This receptor was taken from a human donor in good health. J is TRBJ2-5 and V is TRBV18; TRBD2 matches at 13 bases. CDR3 protein: CASSLPGLAGAREETQYF. CDR3 nucleotide sequence: TGTGCCAGCTCACTCCCTGGACTAGCGGGAGCGAGGGAAGAGACCCAGTACTTC.